This T cell receptor beta chain was sequenced in a study of CD8+CD57+ T cells in acquired aplastic anemia. Germline V gives CDR1 KGHDR, CDR2 SFDVKD. Between the trimmed V and J ends, which lost 0 bases and 10 bases, there was a span of 9 bases. There are 13 residues in the CDR3. Template material for TCR beta VDJ and CDR3 profiling consisted of genomic DNA. TCRdb redid the calling of the reads with MiXCR, one entry per CDR3 protein. The table has some 140,000 distinct CDR3 sequences, less than 60% seen once. By flow cytometry, patients selected for sequencing had shown an expansion of CD8+CD57+ cells. Among the patients, none had received any therapy at the time of blood sampling. This clonotype turned up a few times. Its antigen is currently unknown. Study findings and constraints: Patients and controls were not found to differ significantly in CD8+ Simpson's diversity. Patients and controls shared over 25 CD8+ CDR3 sequences, which appeared highly expressed in patients and within their immunodominant clones.

This sequence was found in a human donor with aplastic anemia. Sequencing was done on a sample of sorted CD4+, CD8+, or CD8+CD57+ T cells (not recorded which) from PBMCs. The chain couples TRBV24-1 to TRBJ2-1; D gene unclear. The chain's CDR3 is CATSDLPKGEQFF. The CDR3 region has the DNA TGTGCCACCAGTGATTTGCCAAAGGGCGAGCAGTTCTTC.